This T cell receptor (beta chain) was found in a study of T-cell reconstitution after alpha-beta-depleted transplantation in children. Points from the study as a whole: It was reported that alpha-beta T cells came from several hundred expanded graft clones (about two months after transplant). A year had passed since transplant, and T-cell counts and diversity by then came mostly from newly produced T cells. High day-60 TCRbeta diversity in some patients came from surviving recipient T cells and thymic progenitors.

With regard to this clonotype: Antigen specificity is unknown.

Unique molecular identifiers were used to barcode this TCRbeta library. TCRdb analysed the PCR reads with MiXCR anew, one entry per CDR3 protein. The sample has a few hundred thousand distinct CDR3 sequences, over 25% seen once; the top ten hold 35% to 40%. Between the trimmed V and J ends, which lost 0 bases and 1 base, there was a span of 4 bases. CDR1 LNHNV and CDR2 YYDKDF come from the germline V gene (reference sequence). The CDR3 runs 13 residues. V and J are TRBV15 and TRBJ2-7; unclear D gene. The specimen comprised PBMCs, sampled before TCRalphabeta/CD19-depleted stem cell transplant. The TCR was taken from a boy under three years old with Wiskott-Aldrich syndrome, due to receive a stem cell transplant. CDR3 protein: CATSRDRSYEQYF. In DNA form, the CDR3 reads TGTGCCACCAGCAGAGACAGATCCTACGAGCAGTACTTC.